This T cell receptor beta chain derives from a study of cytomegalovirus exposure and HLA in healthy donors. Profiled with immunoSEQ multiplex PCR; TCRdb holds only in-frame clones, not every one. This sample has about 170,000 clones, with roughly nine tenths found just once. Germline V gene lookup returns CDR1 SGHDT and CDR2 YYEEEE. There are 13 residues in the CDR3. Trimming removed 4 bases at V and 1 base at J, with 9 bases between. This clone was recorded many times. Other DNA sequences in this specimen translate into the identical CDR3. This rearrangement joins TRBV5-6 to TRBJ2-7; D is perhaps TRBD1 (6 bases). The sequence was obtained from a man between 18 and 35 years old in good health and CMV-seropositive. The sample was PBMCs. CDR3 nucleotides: TGTGCCAGCAGCCCGACAGGTTCCTACGAGCAGTACTTC. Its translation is CASSPTGSYEQYF.